The rows below give T cell receptor beta chains drawn from one sample of a study of OX40 agonist ivuxolimab in advanced cancers. TCRdb's table, derived via immunoSEQ multiplex PCR, lists solely in-frame clones and lacks some. Among 53,000 or so clones listed, more than 75% were seen once. The input for sequencing was CD4+ or CD8+ T cells sorted from blood, taken in a trial of the OX40 agonist ivuxolimab. Receptors originate from an adult with an advanced solid tumor such as melanoma, head and neck, liver or kidney cancer. CDR3s leave out the opening cysteine and the closing phenylalanine or tryptophan. The order of the fields is CDR3 length, V gene, CDR3 protein.

14,TRBV7-2,ASSLGLAGGLNEQY
12,TRBV28,ASSPTGVNTEAF
15,TRBV27,ASSLWAATSGANVLT
12,TRBV5-1,ASSAQGSYYEQY
12,TRBV18,ASSPPAGANVLT
10,TRBV7-3,ASSHATGELF
13,TRBV9,ASSVTSGGQETQY
10,TRBV19,ASSIEGRGYT
10,TRBV6-6,ASRINQVEAF
13,TRBV27,ASSRVWRTQETQY
16,TRBV9,ASSVSRIPGTNNQPQH
13,TRBV9,ASSVEPGARDTQY
10,TRBV2,ASSEGIVTQY
13,TRBV9,ASSVNPPPYNEQF
13,TRBV19,ASSTNRGSFYGYT
12,TRBV7-2,ASSLPSGRETQY
13,TRBV6-6,ASSYSRGGNEKLF
12,TRBV6-5,ASHRKGALNEQY
13,TRBV6-1,ASSERGGSGNTIY
9,TRBV29-1,SGRGLETQY
15,TRBV10-3,AISETDRGLGGTEAF
12,TRBV28,ASSPSLGNQPQH
12,TRBV15,ATSGPYKDTEAF
12,TRBV11-2,ASRGTGGSQPQH
15,TRBV5-4,ASTGGTSGGAQETQY
13,TRBV2,ASRALAQGGGELF
13,TRBV9,ASSPFTGIQETQY
13,TRBV7-2,ASSLEYLSGNTIY
12,TRBV5-1,ASSLGHGSGEQY
13,TRBV5-1,ASSFGTSGTDTQY
11,TRBV10-1,ASSESGNQPQH
14,TRBV7-5,ARGPLGPSGANVLT
14,TRBV25-1,ASSPRGGSPNEKLF
14,TRBV4-3,ASSQAARGGNYGYT
12,TRBV7-8,ASSLGGVGAEAF
12,TRBV7-2,ASSLGRGNTEAF
11,TRBV18,ASSRQYQETQY
13,TRBV7-9,ASSFDGSSGNTIY
13,TRBV11-2,ASSLDYSMNTEAF
9,TRBV27,ATGGVGEQY
15,TRBV5-1,ASSSLPSGGVGNEQF
12,TRBV11-2,ASSYGTATDTQY
9,TRBV19,ATTGNKIKF
13,TRBV5-6,ASSPDPGVNYGYT
14,TRBV5-1,ASSLVAGPIYNEQF
15,TRBV18,ASSPPPLYTSGTEAF
13,TRBV9,ASSVEISGANVLT
11,TRBV29-1,SVERAGADGYT
10,TRBV5-8,ASSLVHTEAF
13,TRBV28,ASSFDRRNTGELF
11,TRBV5-1,ASSPGRSYEQY
14,TRBV11-2,ASSPTSGRSTGELF
15,TRBV30,AWSVNRQGWSTDTQY
11,TRBV7-2,ASSLSENTEAF